Listed below are T cell receptor beta chains from one sample, sequenced in a study of cytomegalovirus exposure and HLA in healthy donors. Sequencing used immunoSEQ multiplex PCR; TCRdb keeps in-frame clones, though not all of them. The top ten hold less than 3.5% of the sample, which has fewer than 130,000 clones, roughly 69% seen once. The sample comprised PBMCs. The receptors come from a man in his fifties in good health and CMV-seropositive. Both conserved end residues are part of each CDR3. The D gene is left open where the match is weak. Not all rows give a size; the values are once, few, many and, for expanded clones, a class.

clone size,J gene,V gene,D gene,CDR3 DNA,CDR3 protein
.,TRBJ2-2,TRBV28,TRBD1,TGTGCCAGCCACGACAGGGTGAACACCGGGGAGCTGTTTTTT,CASHDRVNTGELFF
.,TRBJ2-7,TRBV29-1,.,TGCAGCGTTCAAGTCAGCTACGAGCAGTACTTC,CSVQVSYEQYF
.,TRBJ2-5,TRBV7-9,.,TGTGCCAGCTGGGGCGAGACCCAGTACTTC,CASWGETQYF
once,TRBJ2-3,TRBV11-2,TRBD1,TGTGCCAGCAGCTTATTCAGGGGGATCGAGGGAGATACGCAGTATTTT,CASSLFRGIEGDTQYF
.,TRBJ2-1,TRBV5-1,TRBD2,TGCGCCAGCAGCCCGCGAGCGGGGAAACCCGACAATGAGCAGTTCTTC,CASSPRAGKPDNEQFF
.,TRBJ2-1,TRBV19,TRBD2,TGTGCCAGTAGGGGGGGACTAGCGGGAGGTCGCTATGAGCAGTTCTTC,CASRGGLAGGRYEQFF
few,TRBJ1-1,TRBV18,.,TGTGCCAGCTCACCAGGCAGGGTCACTGAAGCTTTCTTT,CASSPGRVTEAFF
.,TRBJ1-4,TRBV6-5,TRBD1,TGTGCCAGCAACACGGAGGGGGCTACTAATGAAAAACTGTTTTTT,CASNTEGATNEKLFF
.,TRBJ1-3,TRBV19,.,TGTGCCAGTAGTATATCGGTCTCTGGAAACACCATATATTTT,CASSISVSGNTIYF
.,TRBJ1-4,TRBV5-1,TRBD1,TGCGCCAGCAGCCTGCAGACAGGGACATATGAAAAACTGTTTTTT,CASSLQTGTYEKLFF
few,TRBJ1-2,TRBV10-3,.,TGTGCCATCAGTGGCCAGGGAGGCACAGGTGGCTACACCTTC,CAISGQGGTGGYTF
.,TRBJ2-5,TRBV21-1,.,TGTGCCAGCAGCAAGGACCCGGGACAGGGGCAAGAGACCCAGTACTTC,CASSKDPGQGQETQYF
.,TRBJ1-1,TRBV7-8,.,TGTGCCAGCAGAACTATGGCGAACACTGAAGCTTTCTTT,CASRTMANTEAFF
.,TRBJ2-2,TRBV5-1,TRBD1,TGCGCCAGCAGCTTGGCGCAGGGGGTAGCCGGGGAGCTGTTTTTT,CASSLAQGVAGELFF
.,TRBJ2-3,TRBV9,.,TGTGCCAGCAGCGTAGGAGGGATAGCAGATACGCAGTATTTT,CASSVGGIADTQYF
.,TRBJ2-7,TRBV30,.,TGTGCCTGGAGGGAGGACGGACGCCACGAGCAGTACTTC,CAWREDGRHEQYF
.,TRBJ1-5,TRBV5-8,TRBD1,TGTGCCAGCAGACTGACAGGGGGCGAGTCTCGCCAGCATTTT,CASRLTGGESRQHF
.,TRBJ2-1,TRBV19,TRBD2,TGTGCCAGTAAGGGAGGGGTTAACAATGAGCAGTTCTTC,CASKGGVNNEQFF
.,TRBJ1-1,TRBV6-1,.,TGTGCCAGCAGTGAACTAGGACAGAACACTGAAGCTTTCTTT,CASSELGQNTEAFF
.,TRBJ2-6,TRBV5-1,.,TGCGCCAGCAGCTTATCAGGGGACGGGGCCAACGGCCTGACTTTC,CASSLSGDGANGLTF
.,TRBJ1-1,TRBV2,.,TGTGCCAGCAGTCAAACCACAGTGTACACTGAAGCTTTCTTT,CASSQTTVYTEAFF
few,TRBJ1-2,TRBV5-1,.,TGCGCCAGCAGCTTGGGGGAGGCAGGGAATGGCTACACCTTC,CASSLGEAGNGYTF